The clone carrying this T cell receptor (beta chain) was counted between two and nine times. How the authors handled the data: Quantification of nucleated cells was approximated via reference gene primer amplification. The assay was immunoSEQ multiplex PCR, and TCRdb's table has in-frame clones only and misses some. That table supplies the V and J calls and clone size; D and trimming were determined from the DNA. The repertoire holds about 270,000 clones, 70% to 90% seen once, with less than 3% in the top ten. The data derive from a study of blood T cell repertoires in COVID-19. Study-level information: Researchers got acute and convalescent COVID-19 samples from the United States, Italy and Spain. Sources were T cells, B-cell-depleted T cells, or PBMCs; the material itself was cDNA or gDNA.

This CDR3 comprises 15 residues. V trimming: 3 bases; J trimming: 4 bases; junction bases outside the gene matches: 6. The germline CDR1 and CDR2 sequences are LGHNA and YNFKEQ. The V and J genes are TRBV4-2 and TRBJ2-1, with 7 bases that match TRBD2. The sample comprised peripheral blood. This clonotype was obtained from a woman aged 45-65 years with acute or convalescent COVID-19. The CDR3 DNA reads as TGTGCCAGCAGCCAGGCGGGAGCTTGGTACAATGAGCAGTTCTTC. Encoded protein: CASSQAGAWYNEQFF.